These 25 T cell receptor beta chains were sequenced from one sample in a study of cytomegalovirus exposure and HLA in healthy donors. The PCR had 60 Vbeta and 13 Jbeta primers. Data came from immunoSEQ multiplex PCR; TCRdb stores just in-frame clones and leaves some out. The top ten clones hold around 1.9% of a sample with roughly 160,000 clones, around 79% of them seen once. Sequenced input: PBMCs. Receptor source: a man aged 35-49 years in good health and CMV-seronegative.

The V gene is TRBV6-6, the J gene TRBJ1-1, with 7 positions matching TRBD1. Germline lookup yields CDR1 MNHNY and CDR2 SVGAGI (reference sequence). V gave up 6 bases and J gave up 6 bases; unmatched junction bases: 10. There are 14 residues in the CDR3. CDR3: CASRQGQPGAEAFF. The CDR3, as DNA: TGTGCCAGCAGGCAGGGACAGCCGGGGGCTGAAGCTTTCTTT.

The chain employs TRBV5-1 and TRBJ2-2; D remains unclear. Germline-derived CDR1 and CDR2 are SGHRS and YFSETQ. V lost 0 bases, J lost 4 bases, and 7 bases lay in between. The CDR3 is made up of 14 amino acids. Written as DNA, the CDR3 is TGCGCCAGCAGCTTGGACCAACTCACCGGGGAGCTGTTTTTT. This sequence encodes CASSLDQLTGELFF.

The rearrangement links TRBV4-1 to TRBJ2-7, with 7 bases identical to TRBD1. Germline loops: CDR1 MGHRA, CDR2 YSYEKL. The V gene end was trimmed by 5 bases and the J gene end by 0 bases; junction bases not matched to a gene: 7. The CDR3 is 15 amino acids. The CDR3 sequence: CASSFGRGLSYEQYF. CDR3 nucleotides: TGCGCCAGCAGCTTTGGAAGGGGGCTCTCCTACGAGCAGTACTTC.

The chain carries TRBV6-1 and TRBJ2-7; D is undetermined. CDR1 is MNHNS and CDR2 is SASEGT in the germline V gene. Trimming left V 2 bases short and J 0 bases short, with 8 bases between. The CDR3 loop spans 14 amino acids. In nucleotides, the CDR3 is TGTGCCAGCAGTGAACAGGCTGACTCCTACGAGCAGTACTTC. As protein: CASSEQADSYEQYF.

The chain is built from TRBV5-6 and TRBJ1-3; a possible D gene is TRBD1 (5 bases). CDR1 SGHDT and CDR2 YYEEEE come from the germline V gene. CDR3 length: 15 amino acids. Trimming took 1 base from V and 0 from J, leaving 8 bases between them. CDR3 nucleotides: TGTGCCAGCAGCTTGCACGGGGGCTCTGGAAACACCATATATTTT. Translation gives CASSLHGGSGNTIYF.

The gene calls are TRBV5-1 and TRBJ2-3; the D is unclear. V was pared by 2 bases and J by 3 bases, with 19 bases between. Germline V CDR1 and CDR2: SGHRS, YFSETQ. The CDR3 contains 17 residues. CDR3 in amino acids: CASSLTTSDPRTDTQYF. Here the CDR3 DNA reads TGCGCCAGCAGCTTAACTACATCCGACCCCCGTACAGATACGCAGTATTTT.

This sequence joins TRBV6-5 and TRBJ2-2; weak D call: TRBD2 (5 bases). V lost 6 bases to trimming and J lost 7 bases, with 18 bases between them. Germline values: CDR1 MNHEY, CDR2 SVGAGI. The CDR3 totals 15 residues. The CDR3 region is CASSRFGVGIGELFF. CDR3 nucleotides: TGTGCCAGCAGCCGGTTCGGGGTCGGTATCGGGGAGCTGTTTTTT.

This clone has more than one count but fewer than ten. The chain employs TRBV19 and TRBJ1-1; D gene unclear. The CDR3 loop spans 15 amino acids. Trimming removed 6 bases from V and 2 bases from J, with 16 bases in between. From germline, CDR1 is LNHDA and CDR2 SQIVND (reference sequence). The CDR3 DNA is TGTGCCAGTAGGGGGAGGGCAGGAGGAAACACTGAAGCTTTCTTT. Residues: CASRGRAGGNTEAFF.

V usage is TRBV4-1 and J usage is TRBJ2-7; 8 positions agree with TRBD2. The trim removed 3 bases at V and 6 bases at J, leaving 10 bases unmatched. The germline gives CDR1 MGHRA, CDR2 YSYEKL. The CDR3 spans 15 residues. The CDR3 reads CASSHFFAGGSEQYF. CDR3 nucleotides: TGCGCCAGCAGCCATTTTTTTGCGGGAGGTTCCGAGCAGTACTTC.

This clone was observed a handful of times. The CDR3 is CASSGRTGNYEQYF. The CDR3 DNA is TGTGCCAGCAGCGGACGGACAGGGAACTACGAGCAGTACTTC. The rearrangement joins TRBV9 to TRBJ2-7, with 8 bases matching TRBD1. The CDR3 totals 14 residues. Germline V gives CDR1 SGDLS, CDR2 YYNGEE. V dropped 3 bases and J dropped 3; count of bases not matched to a gene: 5.

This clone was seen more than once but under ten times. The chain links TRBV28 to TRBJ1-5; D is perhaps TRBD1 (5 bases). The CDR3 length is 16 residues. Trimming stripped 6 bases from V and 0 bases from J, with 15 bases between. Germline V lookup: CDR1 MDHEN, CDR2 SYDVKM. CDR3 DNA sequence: TGTGCCAGCAGATATTATGGGGCAGATAGCAATCAGCCCCAGCATTTT. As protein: CASRYYGADSNQPQHF.

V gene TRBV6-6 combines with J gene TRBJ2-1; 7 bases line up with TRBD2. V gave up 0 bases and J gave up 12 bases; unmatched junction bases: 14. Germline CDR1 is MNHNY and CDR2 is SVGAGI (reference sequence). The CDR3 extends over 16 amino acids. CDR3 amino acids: CASSYSGGSIQASQFF. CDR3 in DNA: TGTGCCAGCAGTTACTCAGGCGGGAGTATCCAGGCCTCGCAGTTCTTC.

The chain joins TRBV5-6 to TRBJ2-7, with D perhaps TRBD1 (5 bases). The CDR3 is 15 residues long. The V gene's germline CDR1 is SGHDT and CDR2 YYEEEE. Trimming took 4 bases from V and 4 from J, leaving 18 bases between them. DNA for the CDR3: TGTGCCAGCAGCCGGTTAGGGGATCCCGCTTACGAGCAGTACTTC. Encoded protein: CASSRLGDPAYEQYF.

The CDR3 sequence is CASSYDRGTEAFF. CDR3 DNA sequence: TGTGCCAGCAGTTACGACAGGGGAACTGAAGCTTTCTTT. The chain employs TRBV6-5 and TRBJ1-1, with TRBD1 matching 8 bases. The germline V gene encodes CDR1 MNHEY and CDR2 SVGAGI. The CDR3 runs to 13 residues. The V gene end was trimmed by 2 bases and the J gene end by 5 bases; junction bases not matched to a gene: 1.

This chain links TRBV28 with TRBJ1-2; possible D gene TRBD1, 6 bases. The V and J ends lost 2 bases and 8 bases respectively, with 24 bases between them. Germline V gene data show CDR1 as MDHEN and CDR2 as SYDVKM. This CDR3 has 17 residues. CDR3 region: CASSLLTPGTGYGGYTF. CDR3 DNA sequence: TGTGCCAGCAGTTTACTCACCCCGGGAACAGGGTACGGGGGCTACACCTTC.

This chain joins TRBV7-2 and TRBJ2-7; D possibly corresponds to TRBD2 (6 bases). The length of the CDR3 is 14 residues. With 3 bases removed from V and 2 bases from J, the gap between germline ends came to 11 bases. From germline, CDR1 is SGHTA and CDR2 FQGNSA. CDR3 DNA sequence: TGTGCCAGCAGCTTGTGGAGGGCACCCTACGAGCAGTACTTC. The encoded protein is CASSLWRAPYEQYF. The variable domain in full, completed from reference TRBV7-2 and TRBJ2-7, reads GAGVSQSPSNKVTEKGKDVELRCDPISGHTALYWYRQSLGQGLEFLIYFQGNSAPDKSGLPSDRFSAERTGGSVSTLTIQRTQQEDSAVYLCASSLWRAPYEQYFGPGTRLTVT.

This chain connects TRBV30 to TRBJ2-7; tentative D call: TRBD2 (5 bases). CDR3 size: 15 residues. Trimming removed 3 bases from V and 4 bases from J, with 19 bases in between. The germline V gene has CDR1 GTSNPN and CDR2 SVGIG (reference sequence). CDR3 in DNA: TGTGCCTGGAGCGGTACGGGTCCGGGAAAATACGAGCAGTACTTC. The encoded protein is CAWSGTGPGKYEQYF.

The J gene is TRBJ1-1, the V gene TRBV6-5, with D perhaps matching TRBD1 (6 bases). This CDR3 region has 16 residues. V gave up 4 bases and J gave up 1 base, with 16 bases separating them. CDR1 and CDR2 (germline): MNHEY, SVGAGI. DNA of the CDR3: TGTGCCAGCAGTTCGAGACAGGCCAGAACGAACACTGAAGCTTTCTTT. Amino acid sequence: CASSSRQARTNTEAFF.

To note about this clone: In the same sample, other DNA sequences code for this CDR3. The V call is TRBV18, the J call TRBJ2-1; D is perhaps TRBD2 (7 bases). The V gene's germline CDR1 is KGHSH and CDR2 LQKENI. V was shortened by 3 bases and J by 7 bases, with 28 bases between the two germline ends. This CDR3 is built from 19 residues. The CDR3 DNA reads TGTGCCAGCTCACCCCGGGCGGGGGCGTCTAGCGGAAGTTATAATGAGCAGTTCTTC. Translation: CASSPRAGASSGSYNEQFF. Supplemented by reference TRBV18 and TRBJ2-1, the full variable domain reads NAGVMQNPRHLVRRRGQEARLRCSPMKGHSHVYWYRQLPEEGLKFMVYLQKENIIDESGMPKERFSAEFPKEGPSILRIQQVVRGDSAAYFCASSPRAGASSGSYNEQFFGPGTRLTVL.

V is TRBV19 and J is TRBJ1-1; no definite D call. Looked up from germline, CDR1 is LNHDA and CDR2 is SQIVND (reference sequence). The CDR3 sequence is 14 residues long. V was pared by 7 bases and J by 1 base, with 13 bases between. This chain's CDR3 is CASNSEGRNTEAFF. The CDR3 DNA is TGTGCCAGTAACTCTGAGGGCCGGAACACTGAAGCTTTCTTT.

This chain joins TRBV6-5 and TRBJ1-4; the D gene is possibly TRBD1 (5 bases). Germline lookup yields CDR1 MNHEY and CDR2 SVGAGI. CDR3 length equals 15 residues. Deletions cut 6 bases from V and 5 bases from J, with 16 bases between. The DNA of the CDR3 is TGTGCCAGCAGGGGGGAAGTAGGACTAAATGAAAAACTGTTTTTT. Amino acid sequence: CASRGEVGLNEKLFF.

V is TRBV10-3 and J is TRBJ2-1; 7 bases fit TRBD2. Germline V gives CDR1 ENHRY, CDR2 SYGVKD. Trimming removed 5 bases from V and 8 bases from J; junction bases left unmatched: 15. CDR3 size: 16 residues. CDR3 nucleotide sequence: TGTGCCATCAGTAACGCAGCGGGACTGCCTGGGGATGAGCAGTTCTTC. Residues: CAISNAAGLPGDEQFF.

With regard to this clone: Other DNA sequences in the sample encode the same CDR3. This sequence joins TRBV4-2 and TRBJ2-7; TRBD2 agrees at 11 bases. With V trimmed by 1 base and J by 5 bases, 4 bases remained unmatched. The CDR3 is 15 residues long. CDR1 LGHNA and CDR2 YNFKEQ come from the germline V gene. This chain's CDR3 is CASSQATSGSHEQYF. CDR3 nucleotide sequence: TGTGCCAGCAGCCAAGCAACTAGCGGGAGTCACGAGCAGTACTTC.

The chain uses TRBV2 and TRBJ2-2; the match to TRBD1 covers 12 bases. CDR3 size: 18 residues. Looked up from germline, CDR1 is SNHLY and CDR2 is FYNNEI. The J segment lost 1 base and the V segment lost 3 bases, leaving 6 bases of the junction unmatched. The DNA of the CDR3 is TGTGCCAGCAGTGATCTGGGACAGGGGGCGCAGAACACCGGGGAGCTGTTTTTT. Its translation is CASSDLGQGAQNTGELFF.

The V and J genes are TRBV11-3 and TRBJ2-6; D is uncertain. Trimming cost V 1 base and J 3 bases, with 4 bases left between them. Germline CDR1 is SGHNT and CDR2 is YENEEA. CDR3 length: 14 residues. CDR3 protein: CASSLVLGANVLTF. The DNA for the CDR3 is TGTGCCAGCAGCTTAGTCCTTGGGGCCAACGTCCTGACTTTC.